This T cell receptor beta chain is drawn from a study of cytomegalovirus exposure and HLA in healthy donors. The study's findings and limits: Later analysis showed TCR association rates varying by HLA locus, highest for DRB1 and lowest for HLA-C.

A note on this clone: The antigen remains undetermined.

Germline assignment: CDR1 MNHNS and CDR2 SASEGT. This CDR3 spans 13 amino acids. V dropped 9 bases and J dropped 3 bases, with 14 bases sitting between them. The primer mix had 60 Vbeta and 13 Jbeta primers. Generated by immunoSEQ multiplex PCR, the TCRdb table keeps only in-frame clones and is missing some. In total, the table holds roughly 100,000 clones. The chain uses TRBV6-1 and TRBJ2-5, with D possibly matching TRBD2 (6 bases). The receptor was derived from a woman aged 30 to 39 in good health and CMV-seronegative. Sequenced sample: PBMCs. For the CDR3, the DNA is TGTGCCAGTCGCGGGGCAGGCGAAGAGACCCAGTACTTC. Amino acids: CASRGAGEETQYF.